The 28 T cell receptor beta chains below come from one sample, sequenced in a study of blood T cell repertoires in COVID-19 (dated by TCRdb to the early 2020s). Libraries were constructed by the immunoSEQ multiplex PCR assay. This immuneACCESS table, as held by TCRdb, lists in-frame sequences with V and J called but not all clones. Of the missing ones, under half trace to an unresolved V gene in checked studies; the others have no known cause. This sample holds some 360,000 clones; more than 75% were observed only once. 2% to 2.5% of the sample lies in the top ten. Sequenced input: peripheral blood. All receptors come from a woman aged 55-70 years with COVID-19, enrolled during active disease.

The rearrangement joins TRBV3-1 (or the pseudogene TRBV3-2) to TRBJ1-2, with 7 nucleotides matching TRBD1. The CDR3 runs to 15 residues. Germline-derived CDR1 and CDR2 are LGHDT and YNNKEL (reference sequence). With 1 base clipped from V and 4 bases from J, the junction kept 6 bases outside the gene matches. CDR3 bases: TGTGCCAGCAGCCAAGCTGACAGGGCATCCTATGGCTACACCTTC. As protein: CASSQADRASYGYTF.

The rearrangement joins TRBV7-3 to TRBJ2-7, with D possibly being TRBD1 (5 bases). In germline, CDR1 is SGHTA, CDR2 FQGTGA. The CDR3 extends over 14 amino acids. V was cut by 5 bases and J by 1 base, with 12 bases left in between. The CDR3: CASSPSTASYEQYF. The CDR3 bases are TGTGCCAGCAGCCCATCGACAGCATCCTACGAGCAGTACTTC.

The chain carries TRBV7-6 and TRBJ2-3; possibly TRBD2 for D (6 bases). V was clipped by 1 base and J by 2 bases, with 13 bases between them. This CDR3 is 16 amino acids long. Germline V gives CDR1 SGHVS, CDR2 FNYEAQ. This chain's CDR3 is CASSLGFSGSTDTQYF. The CDR3 DNA follows: TGTGCCAGCAGCTTAGGTTTTAGCGGATCCACAGATACGCAGTATTTT.

V and J are TRBV4-1 and TRBJ1-1, with D possibly TRBD1 on 6 matching bases. Trimming removed 2 bases at V and 10 bases at J, with 26 bases between. Germline CDR1 MGHRA, CDR2 YSYEKL. The CDR3 sequence is 17 residues long. Written as DNA, the CDR3 is TGCGCCAGCAGCCAATCCCTAGGGGAGTCTAGGGGGTCAGGAGCTTTCTTT. It codes for CASSQSLGESRGSGAFF.

The chain recombines TRBV4-1 with TRBJ1-1; perhaps TRBD1 as D (6 bases). This CDR3 is built from 15 residues. The V end was cut by 4 bases, the J end by 5 bases, with 17 bases between. Per germline, CDR1 MGHRA and CDR2 YSYEKL. CDR3: CASSPITGKATEAFF. As DNA, the CDR3 is TGCGCCAGCAGCCCTATCACAGGGAAGGCGACTGAAGCTTTCTTT.

V is TRBV15 and J is TRBJ1-2; TRBD1 is a possible D gene (6 bases). The CDR3 sequence is 13 residues long. Per the germline V gene, CDR1 is LNHNV and CDR2 is YYDKDF (reference sequence). Trimming removed 3 bases at V and 2 bases at J, with 7 bases between. The CDR3 nucleotides read TGTGCCACCAGCAGTACAGGGAACTATGGCTACACCTTC. Translation gives CATSSTGNYGYTF.

This clone was counted a single time. J is TRBJ1-4 and V is TRBV2, with D perhaps TRBD1 (5 bases). The germline gives CDR1 SNHLY, CDR2 FYNNEI. Trimming left V 7 bases short and J 2 bases short, with 11 bases between. The CDR3 extends over 14 amino acids. The CDR3, as DNA: TGTGCCAGCAATGTGCAGGGCACTAATGAAAAACTGTTTTTT. Its translation: CASNVQGTNEKLFF. Full variable domain (remainder filled in from reference TRBV2 and TRBJ1-4): EPEVTQTPSHQVTQMGQEVILRCVPISNHLYFYWYRQILGQKVEFLVSFYNNEISEKSEIFDDQFSVERPDGSNFTLKIRSTKLEDSAMYFCASNVQGTNEKLFFGSGTQLSVL.

This clone was observed a single time. V usage is TRBV5-1 and J usage is TRBJ1-4; 8 bases are a match to TRBD1. The CDR3 extends over 16 amino acids. Germline-derived CDR1 and CDR2 are SGHRS and YFSETQ. The V gene end was trimmed by 4 bases and the J gene end by 3 bases; junction bases not matched to a gene: 8. The CDR3 spells CASSDLDRGANEKLFF. The CDR3 DNA reads as TGCGCCAGCAGCGACCTTGACAGGGGCGCTAATGAAAAACTGTTTTTT.

This chain connects TRBV5-8 to TRBJ1-5, with 9 bases that match TRBD1. V lost 4 bases and J lost 6; bases outside the gene matches: 11. CDR1 and CDR2 from the germline V gene are SGHTS and YDEGEE. The CDR3 has 16 amino acids. The CDR3 protein is CASSDNRGRSPQPQHF. CDR3 sequence (DNA): TGTGCCAGCAGCGACAACAGGGGGCGCAGCCCTCAGCCCCAGCATTTT.

The chain couples TRBV2 to TRBJ1-2; D remains ambiguous. The germline gives CDR1 SNHLY, CDR2 FYNNEI. The V end lost 7 bases, the J end lost 4 bases, and 10 bases lay between the germline ends. This CDR3 is built from 12 residues. The CDR3 protein is CASTSSFYGYTF. The CDR3 bases are TGTGCCAGCACTAGCTCTTTCTATGGCTACACCTTC. Complete variable domain (other parts from reference TRBV2 and TRBJ1-2): EPEVTQTPSHQVTQMGQEVILRCVPISNHLYFYWYRQILGQKVEFLVSFYNNEISEKSEIFDDQFSVERPDGSNFTLKIRSTKLEDSAMYFCASTSSFYGYTFGSGTRLTVV.

The chain couples TRBV2 to TRBJ2-1, with a tentative D call TRBD2 (6 bases). V gave up 6 bases and J gave up 4 bases, with 10 bases separating them. This CDR3 region has 13 residues. Germline lookup yields CDR1 SNHLY and CDR2 FYNNEI. The CDR3 region has the DNA TGTGCCAGCAGCCCGGGAGATTACAATGAGCAGTTCTTC. It encodes CASSPGDYNEQFF.

In this sample, this clone turned up a few times. The CDR3 loop reads CASSGRDTSYEQYF. In DNA, the CDR3 is TGTGCCAGCAGTGGCCGGGACACCTCCTACGAGCAGTACTTC. This chain links TRBV28 with TRBJ2-7, with D possibly TRBD1 on 6 matching bases. CDR3 size: 14 residues. Trimming left V 5 bases short and J 0 bases short, with 11 bases between. Germline V lookup: CDR1 MDHEN, CDR2 SYDVKM.

In this sample, this clone turned up once. In DNA, the CDR3 is TGTGCCAGCAGCCAAGAGCGGACAGGGGGAAACACCATATATTTT. Translated: CASSQERTGGNTIYF. The gene calls are TRBV3-1 (or the pseudogene TRBV3-2) and TRBJ1-3; TRBD1 matches at 8 bases. Germline lookup yields CDR1 LGHDT and CDR2 YNNKEL (reference sequence). V was clipped by 0 bases and J by 4 bases; unmatched bases: 2. The CDR3 length is 15 residues.

J is TRBJ2-5 and V is TRBV19, with 13 bases lining up with TRBD2. There are 16 residues in the CDR3. CDR1 LNHDA and CDR2 SQIVND come from the germline V gene (reference sequence). With V trimmed by 5 bases and J by 2 bases, 5 bases remained unmatched. CDR3 sequence (DNA): TGTGCCAGTAGTCCCCGGACTAGCGGGGGTCAAGAGACCCAGTACTTC. This translates into CASSPRTSGGQETQYF.

The chain joins TRBV15 to TRBJ1-3; maybe TRBD1 (6 bases). Germline V gene lookup returns CDR1 LNHNV and CDR2 YYDKDF (reference sequence). The V gene lost 1 base and the J gene lost 0 bases, with 13 bases spanning the gap. The CDR3 totals 17 residues. The DNA of the CDR3 is TGTGCCACCAGCAGAGGACAGGCCCCTCACTCTGGAAACACCATATATTTT. Translating it yields CATSRGQAPHSGNTIYF.

CDR3 protein: CASSEAWGGAFF. CDR3 bases: TGTGCCAGCAGTGAAGCGTGGGGGGGAGCTTTCTTT. This rearrangement joins TRBV6-1 to TRBJ1-1; tentative D call: TRBD1 (5 bases). The CDR3 length is 12 residues. V gave up 0 bases and J gave up 10 bases, with 9 bases separating them. The germline CDR1 and CDR2 sequences are MNHNS and SASEGT.

The chain is built from TRBV13 and TRBJ1-6, with 8 bases aligning to TRBD1. The CDR3 is made up of 13 amino acids. Looked up from germline, CDR1 is PRHDT and CDR2 is FYEKMQ (reference sequence). J was trimmed by 11 bases and V by 3 bases; bases with no gene match: 3. The CDR3 protein is CASSFSDRAPLHF. The CDR3 DNA reads TGTGCCAGCAGCTTCTCGGACAGGGCACCCCTCCACTTT.

The chain couples TRBV7-3 to TRBJ2-1; D is perhaps TRBD2 (5 bases). V lost 3 bases, J lost 10 bases, and 16 bases lay in between. Germline V gene data show CDR1 as SGHTA and CDR2 as FQGTGA. The CDR3 has 14 residues. The CDR3 region is CASSLGDSRKEQFF. The CDR3 nucleotides are TGTGCCAGCAGCTTGGGAGACTCCCGGAAGGAGCAGTTCTTC. Looking up the rest from reference TRBV7-3 and TRBJ2-1 gives the full variable domain: GAGVSQTPSNKVTEKGKYVELRCDPISGHTALYWYRQSLGQGPEFLIYFQGTGAADDSGLPNDRFFAVRPEGSVSTLKIQRTERGDSAVYLCASSLGDSRKEQFFGPGTRLTVL.

The chain links TRBV2 to TRBJ1-3; 7 bases map to TRBD1. Looked up from germline, CDR1 is SNHLY and CDR2 is FYNNEI. The V and J ends lost 10 bases and 7 bases, in that order; junction bases with no gene match: 13. This CDR3 contains 14 residues. In DNA form, the CDR3 reads TGTGCCACCCAAAGACAGGGAGTCCGGAACACCATATATTTT. Its translation: CATQRQGVRNTIYF.

This clone has a single count. The chain employs TRBV28 and TRBJ1-5; D unclear. Deletions cut 5 bases from V and 1 base from J, with 12 bases between. CDR1 MDHEN and CDR2 SYDVKM come from the germline V gene. This CDR3 comprises 15 residues. Written as DNA, the CDR3 is TGTGCCAGCAGTCCACCCTCGGGGAGCAATCAGCCCCAGCATTTT. This gives the protein CASSPPSGSNQPQHF. Full variable domain (outside the CDR3, taken from reference TRBV28 and TRBJ1-5): DVKVTQSSRYLVKRTGEKVFLECVQDMDHENMFWYRQDPGLGLRLIYFSYDVKMKEKGDIPEGYSVSREKKERFSLILESASTNQTSMYLCASSPPSGSNQPQHFGDGTRLSIL.

This rearrangement joins TRBV7-3 to TRBJ2-7, with 8 bases lining up with TRBD2. The germline gives CDR1 SGHTA, CDR2 FQGTGA. V gave up 0 bases and J gave up 2 bases; unmatched junction bases: 3. The CDR3 loop spans 15 amino acids. In DNA, the CDR3 is TGTGCCAGCAGCTTAACCCGCGGGGGGCCCTACGAGCAGTACTTC. This sequence encodes CASSLTRGGPYEQYF.

This rearrangement joins TRBV5-8 to TRBJ2-7; D is unclear. The germline gives CDR1 SGHTS, CDR2 YDEGEE. CDR3 length equals 12 residues. Trimming shortened V by 1 base and J by 3 bases, and 5 bases separated the two germline ends. This CDR3 is CASSLWHYEQYF. Written as DNA, the CDR3 is TGTGCCAGCAGCTTGTGGCACTACGAGCAGTACTTC.

This clone was seen only once. The chain combines TRBV18 with TRBJ1-3; D not certain. The CDR3 sequence is 14 residues long. Germline V gene lookup returns CDR1 KGHSH and CDR2 LQKENI. V lost 6 bases and J lost 0, with 9 bases in between. The CDR3 nucleotides are TGTGCCAGCTCGGCCGGGAGCTCTGGAAACACCATATATTTT. It specifies CASSAGSSGNTIYF. Complete variable domain (other parts from reference TRBV18 and TRBJ1-3): NAGVMQNPRHLVRRRGQEARLRCSPMKGHSHVYWYRQLPEEGLKFMVYLQKENIIDESGMPKERFSAEFPKEGPSILRIQQVVRGDSAAYFCASSAGSSGNTIYFGEGSWLTVV.

The genes are TRBV7-3 and TRBJ2-2; 12 nucleotides align to TRBD1. With 4 bases clipped from V and 5 bases from J, the junction kept 17 bases outside the gene matches. This CDR3 is 20 amino acids long. The germline CDR1 and CDR2 sequences are SGHTA and FQGTGA. The CDR3 DNA reads TGTGCCAGCAGCTCCTCCTCCGGGACAGGGGGCGTTATTAATACCGGGGAGCTGTTTTTT. This sequence encodes CASSSSSGTGGVINTGELFF.

The J gene is TRBJ2-2, the V gene TRBV30, with a possible D match to TRBD1 (5 bases). V lost 5 bases to trimming and J lost 7 bases, with 17 bases between them. CDR1 GTSNPN and CDR2 SVGIG come from the germline V gene (reference sequence). The CDR3 covers 14 residues. CDR3 amino acids: CAWQSRAGFGELFF. For the CDR3, the DNA is TGTGCCTGGCAGAGTAGAGCAGGGTTCGGGGAGCTGTTTTTT.

The chain links TRBV28 to TRBJ1-1, with 7 nucleotides matching TRBD1. CDR1 and CDR2 (germline): MDHEN, SYDVKM. This CDR3 region has 16 residues. V shed 4 bases and J 1 base; nucleotides not matched to a gene: 9. In nucleotides, the CDR3 is TGTGCCAGCAGTTCCCCTCAGGGGGTAAGGAACACTGAAGCTTTCTTT. Translation gives CASSSPQGVRNTEAFF.

The chain has TRBV19 and TRBJ1-5; no clear D. Germline assignment: CDR1 LNHDA and CDR2 SQIVND (reference sequence). The CDR3 is 15 amino acids. The V end was cut by 3 bases, the J end by 1 base, with 10 bases between. Written as DNA, the CDR3 is TGTGCCAGTAGTATCCCGGGGATGAGCAATCAGCCCCAGCATTTT. Translating gives CASSIPGMSNQPQHF.

This clone occurred a few times. The CDR3, as DNA: TGTGCCAGCAGGAGGGACTCCCAAGAGACCCAGTACTTC. It codes for CASRRDSQETQYF. V and J are TRBV2 and TRBJ2-5, with D possibly matching TRBD2 (6 bases). Looked up from germline, CDR1 is SNHLY and CDR2 is FYNNEI. The CDR3 is 13 residues long. V was cut by 6 bases and J by 1 base, with 9 bases left in between. The complete variable domain, with remaining parts taken from reference TRBV2 and TRBJ2-5, reads EPEVTQTPSHQVTQMGQEVILRCVPISNHLYFYWYRQILGQKVEFLVSFYNNEISEKSEIFDDQFSVERPDGSNFTLKIRSTKLEDSAMYFCASRRDSQETQYFGPGTRLLVL.